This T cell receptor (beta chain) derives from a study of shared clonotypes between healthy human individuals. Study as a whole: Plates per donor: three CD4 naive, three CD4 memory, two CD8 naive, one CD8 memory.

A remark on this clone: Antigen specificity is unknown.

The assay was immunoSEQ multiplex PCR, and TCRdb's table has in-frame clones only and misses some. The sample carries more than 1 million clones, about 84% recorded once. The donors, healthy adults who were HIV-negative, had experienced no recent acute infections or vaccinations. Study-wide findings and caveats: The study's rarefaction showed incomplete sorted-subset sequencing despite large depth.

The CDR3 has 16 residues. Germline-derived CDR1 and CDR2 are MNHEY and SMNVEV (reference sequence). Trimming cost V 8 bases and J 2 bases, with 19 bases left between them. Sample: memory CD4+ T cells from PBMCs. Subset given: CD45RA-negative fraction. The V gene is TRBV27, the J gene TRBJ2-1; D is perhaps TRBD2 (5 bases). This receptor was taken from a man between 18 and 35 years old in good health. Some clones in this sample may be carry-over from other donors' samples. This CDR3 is CASGPQTRITYNEQFF. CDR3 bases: TGTGCCAGCGGGCCTCAAACTAGGATTACCTACAATGAGCAGTTCTTC.